The 3 T cell receptor beta chains below were found in one sample sequenced in a study of blood T cell repertoires in COVID-19. The repertoire was sequenced with immunoSEQ multiplex PCR; TCRdb's copy has only in-frame clones and lacks some. Among about 220,000 clones, 85% were seen once, and the ten largest hold 2.4%. Sequencing input: peripheral blood. The receptor set was obtained from a woman between 70 and 85 years old with COVID-19, enrolled during active disease.

V gene TRBV6-5 combines with J gene TRBJ1-1, with D possibly being TRBD1 (5 bases). V shed 5 bases and J shed 6 bases, with 16 bases lying between them. The CDR3 sequence is 14 residues long. Germline V lookup: CDR1 MNHEY, CDR2 SVGAGI. The DNA of the CDR3 is TGTGCCAGCAGTCCTACCGACGGAGGGGCTGAAGCTTTCTTT. This translates into CASSPTDGGAEAFF.

The rearrangement links TRBV18 to TRBJ2-2, with TRBD1 as a possible D gene (5 bases). This CDR3 has 15 residues. Looked up from germline, CDR1 is KGHSH and CDR2 is LQKENI. V was clipped by 2 bases and J by 1 base, with 8 bases between them. The CDR3 sequence: CASSPGAQNTGELFF. The CDR3, as DNA: TGTGCCAGCTCACCAGGGGCACAGAACACCGGGGAGCTGTTTTTT.

The rearrangement joins TRBV11-2 to TRBJ1-3; D ambiguous. CDR1 and CDR2 from the germline V gene are SGHAT and FQNNGV. Trimming took off 1 base at V and 0 bases at J, with 7 bases between the two ends. The CDR3 spans 15 residues. CDR3 bases: TGTGCCAGCAGCTTAGGACTGACCTCTGGAAACACCATATATTTT. Residues: CASSLGLTSGNTIYF. Full variable domain (remainder filled in from reference TRBV11-2 and TRBJ1-3): EAGVAQSPRYKIIEKRQSVAFWCNPISGHATLYWYQQILGQGPKLLIQFQNNGVVDDSQLPKDRFSAERLKGVDSTLKIQPAKLEDSAVYLCASSLGLTSGNTIYFGEGSWLTVV.